One sample yielded the 8 T cell receptor beta chains listed below, sequenced in a study of cytomegalovirus exposure and HLA in healthy donors. Primers: 60 Vbeta forward and 13 Jbeta reverse. Profiled with immunoSEQ multiplex PCR; TCRdb holds only in-frame clones, not every one. The sample gives over 120,000 clones, 70% of which show up once; 2.1% is in the top ten. What was sequenced was PBMCs. The receptors were sampled from a woman aged 60-70 years in good health and CMV-seropositive.

The chain recombines TRBV5-1 with TRBJ1-1; 8 bases are a match to TRBD1. CDR3 length equals 15 residues. V lost 5 bases, J lost 0 bases, and 6 bases stayed unmatched. Germline CDR1 is SGHRS and CDR2 is YFSETQ. The CDR3 DNA is TGCGCCAGCAGATTGACAGGGGTCATGAACACTGAAGCTTTCTTT. Protein product: CASRLTGVMNTEAFF.

The V call is TRBV2, the J call TRBJ2-3; TRBD1 aligns across 7 bases. CDR3 length equals 14 residues. Germline assignment: CDR1 SNHLY and CDR2 FYNNEI. J gave up 6 bases and V 5 bases, and 8 bases lay outside the gene matches. The CDR3 protein is CASSQTGLGDTQYF. In DNA form, the CDR3 reads TGTGCCAGCAGTCAGACAGGGTTGGGGGATACGCAGTATTTT.

The gene calls are TRBV11-2 and TRBJ1-4, with D maybe TRBD1 (5 bases). The CDR3 runs to 15 residues. Between the trimmed V and J ends, which lost 5 bases and 5 bases, there was a span of 15 bases. Germline V gene data show CDR1 as SGHAT and CDR2 as FQNNGV. The CDR3 spells CASSLSQGGNEKLFF. CDR3 bases: TGTGCCAGCAGCCTAAGTCAGGGAGGGAATGAAAAACTGTTTTTT.

This clone was observed a few times. This chain links TRBV7-3 with TRBJ1-1; tentative D call: TRBD1 (6 bases). Germline values: CDR1 SGHTA, CDR2 FQGTGA. V lost 4 bases and J 6 bases, leaving 15 bases between the germline ends. The length of the CDR3 is 14 residues. For the CDR3, the DNA is TGTGCCAGCAGCTCCGGACAGAGGTCCTCTGAAGCTTTCTTT. It specifies CASSSGQRSSEAFF.

This clone was seen a handful of times. The genes are TRBV28 and TRBJ1-2; D remains ambiguous. CDR3 size: 11 residues. V lost 6 bases and J lost 1, with 3 bases in between. CDR1 is MDHEN and CDR2 is SYDVKM in the germline V gene. The CDR3 DNA reads TGTGCCAGCAGCCTTAACTATGGCTACACCTTC. It translates to CASSLNYGYTF.

The V and J genes are TRBV5-1 and TRBJ1-1; no clear D. CDR3 length: 13 amino acids. The V end lost 3 bases, the J end lost 10 bases, and 16 bases lay between the germline ends. Germline V CDR1 and CDR2: SGHRS, YFSETQ. The DNA of the CDR3 is TGCGCCAGCAGCTCCACAGAACAACCGCCAGCTTTCTTT. Translation: CASSSTEQPPAFF.

The chain joins TRBV28 to TRBJ2-7; possibly TRBD1 for D (6 bases). CDR1 and CDR2 from the germline V gene are MDHEN and SYDVKM. Trimming pared 2 bases from V and 2 bases from J, leaving 10 bases between. CDR3 length: 14 residues. In DNA, the CDR3 is TGTGCCAGCAGTTTAATAGACAGGACCTACGAGCAGTACTTC. This codes for CASSLIDRTYEQYF.

J is TRBJ1-6 and V is TRBV2, with D unresolved. V lost 1 base, J lost 5 bases, and 9 bases lay in between. CDR1 SNHLY and CDR2 FYNNEI come from the germline V gene. The CDR3 sequence is 15 residues long. CDR3 nucleotides: TGTGCCAGCAGTGAAGAGGCACAGAATAATTCACCCCTCCACTTT. This translates into CASSEEAQNNSPLHF.